Below, 4 T cell receptor beta chains from the same sample are listed, as sequenced in a study of beta chain features in type 1 diabetes. The antigens for these receptors are not known. Sequenced material consisted of expressed TCRB transcripts (all of the isolated RNA was reverse transcribed). The table came from immunoSEQ multiplex PCR; TCRdb's copy has only in-frame clones and leaves some out. The sample comprises more than 550,000 clones, around 15% of which are singletons, and approximately 0.043% rests with the top ten. Findings and limits, study-wide: There was a moderate but significant shortening of TCRB CDR3s in all four CD4+ subsets of Type 1 diabetes patients.

Material: naive CD4+ T cells from blood. Receptors were obtained from a man between 18 and 35 years old with type 1 diabetes.

This clone was seen a handful of times. CDR3 nucleotide sequence: TGTGCCAGCACCGAGCGGGTGTCCTCCTACGAGCAGTACTTC. Its translation: CASTERVSSYEQYF. The V call is TRBV6-6, the J call TRBJ2-7; D perhaps matches TRBD2 (6 bases). Germline assignment: CDR1 MNHNY and CDR2 SVGAGI (reference sequence). CDR3 length equals 14 residues. The V and J ends lost 7 bases and 0 bases respectively, with 13 bases between them.

The gene calls are TRBV30 and TRBJ1-2; 7 nucleotides agree with TRBD1. Germline V gene data show CDR1 as GTSNPN and CDR2 as SVGIG (reference sequence). The CDR3 covers 13 residues. With V trimmed by 3 bases and J by 6 bases, 7 bases remained unmatched. In DNA, the CDR3 is TGTGCCTGGAGACTTCCGGGACAGAATGGCTACACCTTC. Encoded protein: CAWRLPGQNGYTF.

This clone was detected only a few times. This chain connects TRBV5-1 to TRBJ2-5; D is unclear. The CDR3 length is 16 residues. V was cut by 0 bases and J by 5 bases, with 17 bases left in between. The germline CDR1 and CDR2 sequences are SGHRS and YFSETQ. DNA of the CDR3: TGCGCCAGCAGCTTGGAAGGTGCAGACTCGTCTGAGACCCAGTACTTC. It translates to CASSLEGADSSETQYF.

This clone has more than one count but fewer than ten. This chain's CDR3 is CASSLVDGGQPQHF. The CDR3 DNA reads as TGTGCCAGCAGCTTAGTGGACGGGGGTCAGCCCCAGCATTTT. V and J are TRBV7-9 and TRBJ1-5; weak D call: TRBD1 (5 bases). Trimming took off 1 base at V and 6 bases at J, with 10 bases between the two ends. Germline V lookup: CDR1 SEHNR, CDR2 FQNEAQ (reference sequence). The CDR3 is 14 residues long.